Presented here are 6 T cell receptor beta chains from one specimen sequenced in a study of control samples from healthy donors and cancer patients. Assay used: immunoSEQ multiplex PCR; TCRdb lists only in-frame clones, some missing. The table records 100,000 to 130,000 clones, approximately 82% of them present only once. Sequencing input: blood. The origin of the receptors is a man aged 18 to 35 in good health.

CDR3: CSVEDYLAGEHQETQYF. In DNA form, the CDR3 reads TGCAGCGTTGAAGATTACCTAGCGGGGGAACACCAAGAGACCCAGTACTTC. V gene TRBV29-1 combines with J gene TRBJ2-5; 10 positions match TRBD2. J lost 0 bases, V lost 0 bases, and 7 bases had no gene match. Germline CDR1 reads SQVTM; CDR2 reads ANQGSEA. The CDR3 sequence is 17 residues long.

V gene TRBV19 combines with J gene TRBJ2-2; the D gene could be TRBD1 or TRBD2 (5 bases each). V was clipped by 6 bases and J by 1 base, with 12 bases between them. Germline V gene sequence: CDR1 LNHDA, CDR2 SQIVND (reference sequence). The CDR3 consists of 15 residues. The CDR3 DNA is TGTGCCAGTAGCACCGAGGGGTGGAACACCGGGGAGCTGTTTTTT. This codes for CASSTEGWNTGELFF.

In DNA, the CDR3 is TGCGCCAGCAGCTTGGCCGTCAACGGGAACAGGGAGACCCAGTACTTC. Amino acid sequence: CASSLAVNGNRETQYF. The chain uses TRBV5-1 and TRBJ2-5, with D perhaps assigned TRBD1 or TRBD2 (5 bases each). Germline values: CDR1 SGHRS, CDR2 YFSETQ. Trimming left V 0 bases short and J 5 bases short, with 17 bases between. The CDR3 contains 16 residues.

This sequence joins TRBV6-2 or TRBV6-3 and TRBJ1-1, with a weak D call TRBD1 (5 bases). The V gene's germline CDR1 is MNHEY and CDR2 SVGEGT. This CDR3 spans 14 amino acids. V lost 0 bases and J 5 bases, leaving 10 bases between the germline ends. The CDR3 region has the DNA TGTGCCAGCAGTTACTCCCAGGGAAGGACTGAAGCTTTCTTT. Translation: CASSYSQGRTEAFF.

Concerning this clone: A much larger clone is a single base away; this may be a read error. Other DNA sequences within the sample encode an identical CDR3. The rearrangement joins TRBV6-1 to TRBJ2-5; 11 bases fit TRBD2. Trimming at V came to 1 base and at J to 2 bases, leaving 0 bases not matched to a gene. CDR1 and CDR2 (germline): MNHNS, SASEGT. The CDR3 has 15 residues. The CDR3 is CASSEVAGGQETQYF. The CDR3 bases are TGTGCCAGCAGTGAAGTAGCGGGGGGGCAAGAGACCCAGTACTTC.

The count of this clone is one. The chain recombines TRBV7-2 with TRBJ1-1; D not certain. CDR3 length: 17 residues. Looked up from germline, CDR1 is SGHTA and CDR2 is FQGNSA. The V and J ends lost 1 base and 0 bases respectively, with 15 bases between them. The chain's CDR3 is CASSLGRGRVMNTEAFF. In DNA, the CDR3 is TGTGCCAGCAGCTTAGGGAGAGGGAGGGTCATGAACACTGAAGCTTTCTTT.